This is a list of T cell receptor beta chains from one sample in a study of blood T cell repertoires in COVID-19. Data came from immunoSEQ multiplex PCR; TCRdb stores just in-frame clones and leaves some out. The sample consists of about 200,000 clones, about 84% of them appearing once. The source material was peripheral blood. These receptors were obtained from a woman of 80 years or more with COVID-19, enrolled during active disease. The CDR3 runs from the conserved cysteine through the conserved F or W. A D gene is named only where the DNA matches it firmly. Expanded clones get a size class; other rows say once, few or many, or leave the size out.

V gene	clone size	D gene	J gene	CDR3 protein	CDR3 DNA
TRBV7-2	.	TRBD1	TRBJ1-1	CASSQGQGYYTEAFF	TGTGCCAGCAGCCAAGGACAGGGTTACTACACTGAAGCTTTCTTT
TRBV7-3	few	TRBD2	TRBJ2-1	CASSLISSGIYNEQFF	TGTGCCAGCAGCCTGATATCTAGCGGCATCTACAATGAGCAGTTCTTC
TRBV6-5	.	TRBD1	TRBJ2-2	CAGGQGAGTGELFF	TGTGCCGGGGGACAGGGGGCGGGCACCGGGGAGCTGTTTTTT
TRBV29-1	.	.	TRBJ1-2	CSVDRGARGYTF	TGCAGCGTTGATCGGGGGGCGAGAGGCTACACCTTC
TRBV2	few	.	TRBJ2-5	CASSQNTETQYF	TGTGCCAGCAGTCAGAACACAGAGACCCAGTACTTC
TRBV7-7	.	.	TRBJ1-4	CASSLGLGEKLFF	TGTGCTAGCAGCTTAGGACTTGGAGAAAAACTGTTTTTT
TRBV29-1	.	TRBD1	TRBJ2-1	CSVAGTESYNEQFF	TGCAGCGTGGCCGGGACAGAGTCCTACAATGAGCAGTTCTTC
TRBV5-1	.	.	TRBJ2-1	CASGGPGGDEQFF	TGCGCCAGCGGAGGGCCGGGTGGGGATGAGCAGTTCTTC
TRBV20-1	.	TRBD1	TRBJ1-5	CSASSGQVRQPQHF	TGCAGTGCTAGTTCAGGACAGGTCAGACAGCCCCAGCATTTT
TRBV6-5	.	.	TRBJ1-1	CASSYRGVNTEAFF	TGTGCCAGCAGTTACAGGGGCGTGAACACTGAAGCTTTCTTT
TRBV7-9	.	.	TRBJ2-3	CASSFGTTDTQYF	TGTGCCAGCAGCTTTGGCACCACAGATACGCAGTATTTT
TRBV10-3	.	TRBD1	TRBJ1-6	CAMTWDSNSPLHF	TGTGCCATGACGTGGGACAGCAATTCACCCCTCCACTTT
TRBV10-3	.	.	TRBJ2-1	CAISGPLEGAPGEQFF	TGTGCCATCAGCGGGCCTTTGGAGGGAGCCCCGGGAGAGCAGTTCTTC
TRBV11-1	.	.	TRBJ1-1	CASSPTGGLPEAFF	TGTGCCAGCAGTCCGACCGGAGGTCTCCCTGAAGCTTTCTTT
TRBV2	.	.	TRBJ2-5	CASSERAGVETQYF	TGTGCCAGCAGTGAACGGGCAGGGGTAGAGACCCAGTACTTC
TRBV27	.	.	TRBJ2-1	CAFIGQYNEQFF	TGTGCCTTCATCGGACAGTACAATGAGCAGTTCTTC
TRBV3-1/TRBV3-2	.	.	TRBJ2-2	CASSPQGGSGELFF	TGTGCCAGCAGCCCACAGGGTGGGTCCGGGGAGCTGTTTTTT
TRBV5-1	.	TRBD1	TRBJ2-2	CASSITPDRDTGELFF	TGCGCCAGCAGCATCACCCCTGACAGGGATACCGGGGAGCTGTTTTTT
TRBV2	.	TRBD1	TRBJ2-5	CASRDGQVRETQYF	TGTGCCAGCAGAGACGGACAGGTCAGGGAGACCCAGTACTTC
TRBV5-1	.	.	TRBJ2-2	CASSTDKNTGELFF	TGCGCCAGCAGCACGGACAAGAACACCGGGGAGCTGTTTTTT
TRBV18	.	.	TRBJ1-3	CASSPPTPYSGNTIYF	TGTGCCAGCTCACCCCCAACACCATACTCTGGAAACACCATATATTTT
TRBV10-1	.	.	TRBJ1-1	CASSEVGVPGGAFF	TGCGCCAGCAGTGAAGTAGGGGTCCCAGGTGGGGCTTTCTTT
TRBV21-1	.	.	TRBJ2-3	CASSKNQGPTHTQYF	TGTGCCAGCAGCAAAAACCAGGGGCCGACACATACGCAGTATTTT
TRBV15	few	.	TRBJ1-2	CATSRSRTANYGYTF	TGTGCCACTTCGAGGAGTAGGACAGCTAACTATGGCTACACCTTC
TRBV6-1	few	.	TRBJ1-2	CASSAHRPRDQGNYGYTF	TGTGCCAGCAGTGCCCATCGCCCGCGGGATCAGGGTAACTATGGCTACACCTTC
TRBV3-1/TRBV3-2	.	.	TRBJ2-7	CASSQQNYEQYF	TGTGCCAGCAGCCAACAGAACTACGAGCAGTACTTC
TRBV11-2	once	TRBD1	TRBJ2-3	CASSLLETGDTDTQYF	TGTGCCAGCAGCTTACTGGAGACAGGGGACACAGATACGCAGTATTTT